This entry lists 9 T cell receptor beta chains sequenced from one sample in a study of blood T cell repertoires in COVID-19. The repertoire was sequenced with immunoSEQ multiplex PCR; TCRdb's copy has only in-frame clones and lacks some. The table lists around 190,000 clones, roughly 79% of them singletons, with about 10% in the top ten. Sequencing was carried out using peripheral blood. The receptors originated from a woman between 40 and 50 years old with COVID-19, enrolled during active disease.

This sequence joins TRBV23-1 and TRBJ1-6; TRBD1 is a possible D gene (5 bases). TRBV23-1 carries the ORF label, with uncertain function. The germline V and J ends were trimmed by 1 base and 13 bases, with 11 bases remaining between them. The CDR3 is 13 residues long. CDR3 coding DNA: TGCGCCAGCAGTCAATACCCAGGGAGGCCCCTCCACTTT. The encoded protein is CASSQYPGRPLHF.

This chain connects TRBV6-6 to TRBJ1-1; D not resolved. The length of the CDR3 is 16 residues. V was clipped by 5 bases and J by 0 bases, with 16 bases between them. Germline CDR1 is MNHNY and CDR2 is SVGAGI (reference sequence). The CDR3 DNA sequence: TGTGCCAGCAGTAGTCCCCACCTTAGAATGAACACTGAAGCTTTCTTT. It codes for CASSSPHLRMNTEAFF.

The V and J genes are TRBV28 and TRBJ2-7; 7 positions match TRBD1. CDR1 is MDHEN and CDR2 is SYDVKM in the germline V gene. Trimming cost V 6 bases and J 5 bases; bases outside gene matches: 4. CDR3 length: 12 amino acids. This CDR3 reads CASSDRVHEQYF. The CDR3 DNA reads TGTGCCAGCAGCGACAGGGTCCACGAGCAGTACTTC.

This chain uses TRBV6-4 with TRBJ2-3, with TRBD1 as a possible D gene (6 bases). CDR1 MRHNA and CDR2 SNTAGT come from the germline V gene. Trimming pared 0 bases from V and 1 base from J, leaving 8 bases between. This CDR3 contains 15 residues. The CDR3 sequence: CASSDSGGRTDTQYF. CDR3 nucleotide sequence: TGTGCCAGCAGTGACTCAGGGGGACGCACAGATACGCAGTATTTT.

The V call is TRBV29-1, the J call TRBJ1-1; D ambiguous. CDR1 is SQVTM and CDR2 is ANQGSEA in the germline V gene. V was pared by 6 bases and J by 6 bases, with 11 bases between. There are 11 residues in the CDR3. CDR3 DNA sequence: TGCAGCGTCTCCGGAGGGTCTGAAGCTTTCTTT. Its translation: CSVSGGSEAFF.

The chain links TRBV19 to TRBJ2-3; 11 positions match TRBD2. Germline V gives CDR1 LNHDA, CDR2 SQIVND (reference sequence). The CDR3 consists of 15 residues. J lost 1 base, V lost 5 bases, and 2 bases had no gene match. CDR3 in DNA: TGTGCCAGTAGTCTACTAGCGGGGGGCACAGATACGCAGTATTTT. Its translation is CASSLLAGGTDTQYF.

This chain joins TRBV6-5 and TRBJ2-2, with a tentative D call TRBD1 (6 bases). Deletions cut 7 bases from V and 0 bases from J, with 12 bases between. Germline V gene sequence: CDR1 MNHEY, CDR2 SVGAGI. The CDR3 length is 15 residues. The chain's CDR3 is CASTQGFANTGELFF. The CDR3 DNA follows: TGTGCCAGCACCCAGGGGTTCGCGAACACCGGGGAGCTGTTTTTT.

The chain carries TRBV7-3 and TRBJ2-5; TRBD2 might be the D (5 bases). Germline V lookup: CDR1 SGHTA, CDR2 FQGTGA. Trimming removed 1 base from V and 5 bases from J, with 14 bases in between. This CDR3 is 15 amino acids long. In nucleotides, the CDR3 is TGTGCCAGCAGCTTAATAGGACTGGTTGGGGAGACCCAGTACTTC. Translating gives CASSLIGLVGETQYF.

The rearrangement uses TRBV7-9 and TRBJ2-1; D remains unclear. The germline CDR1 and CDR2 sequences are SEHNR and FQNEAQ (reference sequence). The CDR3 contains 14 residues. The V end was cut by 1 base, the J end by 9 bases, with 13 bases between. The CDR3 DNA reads TGTGCCAGCAGCTTAGTCCGGAGAGGTGGTGAGCAGTTCTTC. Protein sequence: CASSLVRRGGEQFF.